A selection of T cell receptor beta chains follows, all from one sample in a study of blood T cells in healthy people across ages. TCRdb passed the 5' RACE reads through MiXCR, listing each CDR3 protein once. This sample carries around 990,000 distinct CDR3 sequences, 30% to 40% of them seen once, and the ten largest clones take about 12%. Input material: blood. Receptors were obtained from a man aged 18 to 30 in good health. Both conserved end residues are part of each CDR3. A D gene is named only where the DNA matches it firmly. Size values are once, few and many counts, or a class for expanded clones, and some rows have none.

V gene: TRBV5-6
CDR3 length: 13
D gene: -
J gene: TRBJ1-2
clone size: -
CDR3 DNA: TGTGCCAGCAGCCTTGACAGCCCCACTGGCTACACCTTC
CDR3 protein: CASSLDSPTGYTF

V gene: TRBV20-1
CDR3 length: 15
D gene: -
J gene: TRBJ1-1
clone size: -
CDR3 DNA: TGCAGCGTTGGAGGAACAGAATTTCTTTACACTGAAGCTTTCTTT
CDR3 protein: CSVGGTEFLYTEAFF

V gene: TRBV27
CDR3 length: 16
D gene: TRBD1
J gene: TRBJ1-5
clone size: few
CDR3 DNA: TGTGCCAGCGGACGCATCCGGGACAGGGCTCATCAGCCCCAGCATTTT
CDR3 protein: CASGRIRDRAHQPQHF

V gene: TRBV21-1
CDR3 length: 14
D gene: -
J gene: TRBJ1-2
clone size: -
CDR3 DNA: TGTGCCAGCAGCAAAGTACAGGCCCCATGTGGCTACACCTTC
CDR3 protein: CASSKVQAPCGYTF

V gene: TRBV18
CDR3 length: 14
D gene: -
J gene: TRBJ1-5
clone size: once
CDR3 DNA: TGTGCCAGCTCACCGGTCCAGGGGAATCAGCCCCAGCATTTT
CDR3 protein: CASSPVQGNQPQHF

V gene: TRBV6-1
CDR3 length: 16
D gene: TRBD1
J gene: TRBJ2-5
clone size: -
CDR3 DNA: TGTGCCAGCAGTAAACTGGACAGGGGCGATCGGCTCCCTCAGTACTTC
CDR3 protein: CASSKLDRGDRLPQYF

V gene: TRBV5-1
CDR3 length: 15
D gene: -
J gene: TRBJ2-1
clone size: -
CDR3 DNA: TGCGCCAGCAGCTTGGCCCACGGGGGTAACAATGAGCAGTTCTTC
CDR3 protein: CASSLAHGGNNEQFF

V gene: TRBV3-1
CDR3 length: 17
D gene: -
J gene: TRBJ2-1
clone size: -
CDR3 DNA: TGTGCCAGCAGCCAAGATCCCCAGTTTGGTTCCTACAATGAGCAGTTCTTC
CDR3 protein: CASSQDPQFGSYNEQFF

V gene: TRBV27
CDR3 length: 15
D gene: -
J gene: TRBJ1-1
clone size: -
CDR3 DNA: TGTGCCAGCAGCTCCCCGACAACAGCAAACACTGAAGCTTTCTTT
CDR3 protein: CASSSPTTANTEAFF

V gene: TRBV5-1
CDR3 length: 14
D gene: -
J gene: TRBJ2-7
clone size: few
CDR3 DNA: TGCGCCAGCAGCTTGGAGGGAAACTCCTACGAGCAGTACTTC
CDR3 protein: CASSLEGNSYEQYF

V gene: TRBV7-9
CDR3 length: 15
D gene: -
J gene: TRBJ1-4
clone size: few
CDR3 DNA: TGTGCCAGCAGCTTGAGTGCCCTTGTCAGTGAAAAACTGTTTTTT
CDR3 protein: CASSLSALVSEKLFF

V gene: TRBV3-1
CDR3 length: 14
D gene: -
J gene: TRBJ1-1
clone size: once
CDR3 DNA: TGTGCCAGCACCTTGGGGGCGTCCCCCACTGAAGCTTTCTTT
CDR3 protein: CASTLGASPTEAFF

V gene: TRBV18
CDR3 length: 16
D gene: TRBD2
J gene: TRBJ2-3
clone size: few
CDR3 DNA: TGTGCCAGCTCACCACCGGCAAGCGGGGGGGCAAATACGCAGTATTTT
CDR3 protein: CASSPPASGGANTQYF

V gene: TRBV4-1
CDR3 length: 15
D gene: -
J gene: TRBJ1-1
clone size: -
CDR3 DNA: TGCGCCAGCAGCCAAGCGGGGAACCCGAACACTGAAGCTTTCTTT
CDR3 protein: CASSQAGNPNTEAFF

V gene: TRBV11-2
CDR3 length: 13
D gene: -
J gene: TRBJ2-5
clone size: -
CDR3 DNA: TGTGCCAGCAGCGGAGACGAAAGGGGTGAGCAGTACTTC
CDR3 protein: CASSGDERGEQYF

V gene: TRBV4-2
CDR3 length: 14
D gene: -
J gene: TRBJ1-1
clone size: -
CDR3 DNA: TGTGCCAGCAGCTGGGGACTTAAGAACACTGAAGCTTTCTTT
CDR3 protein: CASSWGLKNTEAFF

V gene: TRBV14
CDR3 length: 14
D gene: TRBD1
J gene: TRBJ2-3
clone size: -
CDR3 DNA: TGTGCCAGCAGCCCCGCGACAGGGACAGATACGCAGTATTTT
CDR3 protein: CASSPATGTDTQYF

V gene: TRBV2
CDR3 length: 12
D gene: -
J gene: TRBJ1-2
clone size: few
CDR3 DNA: TGTGCCAGCAGGAGGGCGAGGGGAGGCTACACCTTC
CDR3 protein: CASRRARGGYTF

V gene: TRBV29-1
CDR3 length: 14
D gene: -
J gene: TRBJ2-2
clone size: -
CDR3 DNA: TGCAGCGCGAGGAGGGGCGGCAAAGCCGGGGAGCTGTTTTTT
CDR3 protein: CSARRGGKAGELFF

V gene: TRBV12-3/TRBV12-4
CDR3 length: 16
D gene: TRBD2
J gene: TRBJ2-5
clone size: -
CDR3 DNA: TGTGCCAGCAGTTTGGCCCGGACTAGCGGGGTGAATGAGCAGTACTTC
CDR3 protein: CASSLARTSGVNEQYF

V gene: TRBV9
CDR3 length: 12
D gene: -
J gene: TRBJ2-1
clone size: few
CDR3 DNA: TGTGCCAGCAGCCCTTCCCCCAATGAGCAGTTCTTC
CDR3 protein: CASSPSPNEQFF

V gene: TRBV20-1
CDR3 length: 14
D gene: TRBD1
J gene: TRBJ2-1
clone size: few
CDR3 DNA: TGCAGTGCCCGGGACAGGGGGTTTTACAATGAGCAGTTCTTC
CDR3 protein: CSARDRGFYNEQFF

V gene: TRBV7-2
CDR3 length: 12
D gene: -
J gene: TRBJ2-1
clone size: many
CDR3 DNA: TGTGCCAGCAGCTTAGCGAGGGATGAGCAGTTCTTC
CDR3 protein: CASSLARDEQFF

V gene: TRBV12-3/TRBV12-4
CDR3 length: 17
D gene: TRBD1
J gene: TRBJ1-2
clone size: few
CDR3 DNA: TGTGCCAGCAGTTTAAGGGGAATCGGGACAGGCGGCTATGGCTACACCTTC
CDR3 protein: CASSLRGIGTGGYGYTF

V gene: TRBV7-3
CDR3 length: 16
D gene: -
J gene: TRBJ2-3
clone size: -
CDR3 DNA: TGTGCCAGCAGCTTGAATCCGAGGGCCCCCACAGATACGCAGTATTTT
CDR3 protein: CASSLNPRAPTDTQYF

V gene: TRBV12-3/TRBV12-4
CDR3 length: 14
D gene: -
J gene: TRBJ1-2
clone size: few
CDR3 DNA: TGTGCCAGCAGATCGGGAAGTGAGAACTATGGCTACACCTTC
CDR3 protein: CASRSGSENYGYTF

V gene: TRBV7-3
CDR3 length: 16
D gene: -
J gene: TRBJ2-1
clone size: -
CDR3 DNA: TGTGCCAGCAGCTTAAACGGACAGAGCTCCTACAATGAGCAGTTCTTC
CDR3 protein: CASSLNGQSSYNEQFF

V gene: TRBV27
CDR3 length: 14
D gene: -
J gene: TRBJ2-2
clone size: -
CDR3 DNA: TGTGCCAGCAGTTTTTTTTCTGGCACCGGGGAGCTGTTTTTT
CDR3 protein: CASSFFSGTGELFF

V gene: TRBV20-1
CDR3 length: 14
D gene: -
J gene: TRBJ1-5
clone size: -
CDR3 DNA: TGCAGTGCTACCTCCGACAGTGGCCATCAGCCCCAGCATTTT
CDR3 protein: CSATSDSGHQPQHF

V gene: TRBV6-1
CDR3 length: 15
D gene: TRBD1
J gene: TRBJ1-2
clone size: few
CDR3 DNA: TGTGCCAGCAGTGAAGAAATCTACAGGGGCTCTGGCTACACCTTC
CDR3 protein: CASSEEIYRGSGYTF

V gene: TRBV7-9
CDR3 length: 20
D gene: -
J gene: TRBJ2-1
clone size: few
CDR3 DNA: TGTGCCAGCAGCTTAGCGGGGCGGGGCCTTCAAGTTAGCTCCTACAATGAGCAGTTCTTC
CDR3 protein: CASSLAGRGLQVSSYNEQFF

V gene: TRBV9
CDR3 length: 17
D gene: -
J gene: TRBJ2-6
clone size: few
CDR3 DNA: TGTGCCAGCAGCGTAATTAGAGGGGGCTCTGGGGCCAACGTCCTGACTTTC
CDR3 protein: CASSVIRGGSGANVLTF

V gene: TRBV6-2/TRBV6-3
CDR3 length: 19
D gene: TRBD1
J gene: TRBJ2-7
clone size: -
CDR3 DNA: TGTGCCAGCAGTTACTCGATAGCCCCACGGGACAGGGGGCGGGATGAGCAGTACTTC
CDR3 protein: CASSYSIAPRDRGRDEQYF

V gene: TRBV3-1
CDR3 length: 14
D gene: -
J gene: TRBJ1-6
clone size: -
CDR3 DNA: TGTGCCAGCAGCCAACGGGGACCTAATTCACCCCCCCACTTT
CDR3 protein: CASSQRGPNSPPHF

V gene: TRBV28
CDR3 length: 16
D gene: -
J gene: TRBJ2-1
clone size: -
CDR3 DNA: TGTGCCAGCAGTTTACAGGGACTCGAGGACTACAATGAGCAGTTCTTC
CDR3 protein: CASSLQGLEDYNEQFF

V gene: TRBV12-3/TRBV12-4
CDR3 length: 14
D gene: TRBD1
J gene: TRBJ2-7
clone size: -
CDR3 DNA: TGTGCCAGCAGCAGGACAGGGCGCTACAATGAGCAGTACTTC
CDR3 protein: CASSRTGRYNEQYF

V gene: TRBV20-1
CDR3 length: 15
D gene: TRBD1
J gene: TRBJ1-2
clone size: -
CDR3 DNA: TGCAGTGCTAGAGGAAAATCACAGGGGACCTATGGCCACACCTTC
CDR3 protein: CSARGKSQGTYGHTF

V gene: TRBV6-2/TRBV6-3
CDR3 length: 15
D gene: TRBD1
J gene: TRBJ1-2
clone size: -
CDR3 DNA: TGTGCCAGCAGTTACCCCAAGGACAGGGTATATGGCTACACCTTC
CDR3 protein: CASSYPKDRVYGYTF

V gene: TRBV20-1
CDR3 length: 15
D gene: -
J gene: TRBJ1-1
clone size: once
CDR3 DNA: TGCAGTGCTAGTTCCCAGCGGGTAGTGAACACTGAAGCTTTCTTT
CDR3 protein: CSASSQRVVNTEAFF

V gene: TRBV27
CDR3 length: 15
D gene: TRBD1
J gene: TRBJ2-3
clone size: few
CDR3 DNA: TGTGCCAGCAGTTTATCCGGACAGGGGGCATATACGCAGTATTTT
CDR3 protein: CASSLSGQGAYTQYF

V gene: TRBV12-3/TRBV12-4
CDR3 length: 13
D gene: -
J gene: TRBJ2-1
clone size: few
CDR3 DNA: TGTGCCAGCAGTTTAGGAGGAGGAGAGACCCAGTTCTTC
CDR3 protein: CASSLGGGETQFF

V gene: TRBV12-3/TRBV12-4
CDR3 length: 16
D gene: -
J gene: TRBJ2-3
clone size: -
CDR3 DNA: TGTGCCAGCAGTTTGGCAAAGCTCCCTAGCACAGATACGCAGTATTTT
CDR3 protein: CASSLAKLPSTDTQYF

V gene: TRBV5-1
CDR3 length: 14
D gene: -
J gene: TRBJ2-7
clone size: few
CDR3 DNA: TGCGCCAGCAGCCCATTTGCCAGGGAAGACGAGCAGTACTTC
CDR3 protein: CASSPFAREDEQYF

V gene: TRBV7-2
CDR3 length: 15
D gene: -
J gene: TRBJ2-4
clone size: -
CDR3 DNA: TGTGCCAGCAGCCACCCTTGCGGGGCGAAAAACATTCAGTACTTC
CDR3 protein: CASSHPCGAKNIQYF

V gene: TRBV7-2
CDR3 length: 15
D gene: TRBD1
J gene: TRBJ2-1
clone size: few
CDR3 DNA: TGTGCCAGCAGCTTAGGGCTGACAGGGGGCTATGAGCAGTTCTTC
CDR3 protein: CASSLGLTGGYEQFF

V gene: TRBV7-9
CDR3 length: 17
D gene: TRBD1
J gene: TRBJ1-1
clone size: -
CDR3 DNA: TGTGCCAGCAGCTCCTTCGGGCAGGGGGAGATGAACACTGAAGCTTTCTTT
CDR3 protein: CASSSFGQGEMNTEAFF

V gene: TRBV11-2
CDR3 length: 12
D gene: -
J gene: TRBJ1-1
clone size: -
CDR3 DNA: TGTGCCAGCCGGGGGTCGGATCCTGAAGCTTTCTTT
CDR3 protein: CASRGSDPEAFF

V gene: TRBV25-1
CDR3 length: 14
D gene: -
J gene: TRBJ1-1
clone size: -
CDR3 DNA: TGTGCCAGCAGTGAATATGAGTTGGCAGGCGAAGCTTTCTTT
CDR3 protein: CASSEYELAGEAFF

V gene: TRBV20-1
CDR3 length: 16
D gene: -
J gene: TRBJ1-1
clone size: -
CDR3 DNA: TGCAGTGCTAGTGGTGTGGGGGGAGTAAGTTCCACTGAAGCTTTCTTT
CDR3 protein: CSASGVGGVSSTEAFF

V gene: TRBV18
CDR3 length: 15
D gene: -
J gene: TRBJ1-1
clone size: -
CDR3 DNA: TGTGCCAGCTCGCTCTACGGGGCTCGAAAAACTGAAGCTTTCTTT
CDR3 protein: CASSLYGARKTEAFF

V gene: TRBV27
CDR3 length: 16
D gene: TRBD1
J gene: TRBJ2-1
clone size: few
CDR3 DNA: TGTGCCAGCAGTGCCCTCCGGGACAGGGTTTACAATGAGCAGTTCTTC
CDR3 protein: CASSALRDRVYNEQFF

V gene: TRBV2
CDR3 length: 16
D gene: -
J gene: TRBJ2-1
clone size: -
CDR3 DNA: TGTGCCAGCAGTCCCAATACCCGGACAGCTTACAATGAGCAGTTCTTC
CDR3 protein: CASSPNTRTAYNEQFF

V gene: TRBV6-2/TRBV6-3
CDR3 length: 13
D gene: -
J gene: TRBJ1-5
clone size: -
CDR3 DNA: TGTGCCAGCAGTACGGCCGGGGCTCAGCCCCAGCATTTT
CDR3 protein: CASSTAGAQPQHF

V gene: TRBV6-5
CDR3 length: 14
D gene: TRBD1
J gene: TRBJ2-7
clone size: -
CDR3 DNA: TGTGCCAGCACCCGGGACAGGAGGAATAGCGAGCAGTACTTC
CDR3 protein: CASTRDRRNSEQYF

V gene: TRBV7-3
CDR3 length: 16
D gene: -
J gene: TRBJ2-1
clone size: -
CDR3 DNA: TGTGCCAGCAGCTTAGGCAAGGCGGGGTGGTACAATGAGCAGTTCTTC
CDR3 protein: CASSLGKAGWYNEQFF

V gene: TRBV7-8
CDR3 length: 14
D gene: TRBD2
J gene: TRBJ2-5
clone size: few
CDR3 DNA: TGTGCCAGCAGCTTATGGACTAGCGATACCCCCCAGTACTTC
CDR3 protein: CASSLWTSDTPQYF

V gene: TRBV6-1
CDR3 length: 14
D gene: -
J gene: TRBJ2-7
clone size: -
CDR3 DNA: TGTGCCAGCAGTGAAGGGTCCCGCTCCTACGAGCAGTACTTC
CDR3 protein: CASSEGSRSYEQYF

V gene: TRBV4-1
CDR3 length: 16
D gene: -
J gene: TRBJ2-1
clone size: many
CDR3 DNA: TGCGCCAGCACTGCCGTGGGGGCCAACTCCTACAATGAGCAGTTCTTC
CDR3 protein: CASTAVGANSYNEQFF